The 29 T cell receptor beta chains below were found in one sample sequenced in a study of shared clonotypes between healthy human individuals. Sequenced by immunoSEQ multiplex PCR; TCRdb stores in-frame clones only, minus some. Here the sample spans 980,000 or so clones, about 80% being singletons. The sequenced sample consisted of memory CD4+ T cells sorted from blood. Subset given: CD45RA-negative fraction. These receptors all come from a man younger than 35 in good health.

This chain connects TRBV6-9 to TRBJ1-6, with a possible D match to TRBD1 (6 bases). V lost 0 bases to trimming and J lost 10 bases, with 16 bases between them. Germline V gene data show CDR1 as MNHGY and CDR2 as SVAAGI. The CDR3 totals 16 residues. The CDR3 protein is CASSYSGTPPTSPLHF. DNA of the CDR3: TGTGCCAGCAGTTATTCCGGGACACCCCCTACCTCACCCCTCCACTTT.

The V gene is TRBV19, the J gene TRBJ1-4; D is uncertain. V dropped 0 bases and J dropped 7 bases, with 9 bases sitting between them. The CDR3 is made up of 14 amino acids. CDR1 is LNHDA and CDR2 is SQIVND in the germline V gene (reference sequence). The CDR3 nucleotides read TGTGCCAGTAGTATAGATGGGAGGAGTGAAAAACTGTTTTTT. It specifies CASSIDGRSEKLFF.

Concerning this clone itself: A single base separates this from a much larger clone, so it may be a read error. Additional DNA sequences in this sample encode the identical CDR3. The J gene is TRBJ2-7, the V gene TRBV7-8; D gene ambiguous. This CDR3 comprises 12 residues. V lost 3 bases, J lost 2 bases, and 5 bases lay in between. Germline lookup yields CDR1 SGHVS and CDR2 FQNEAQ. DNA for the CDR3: TGTGCCAGCAGCTTTGGTCCCTACGAGCAGTACTTC. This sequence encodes CASSFGPYEQYF.

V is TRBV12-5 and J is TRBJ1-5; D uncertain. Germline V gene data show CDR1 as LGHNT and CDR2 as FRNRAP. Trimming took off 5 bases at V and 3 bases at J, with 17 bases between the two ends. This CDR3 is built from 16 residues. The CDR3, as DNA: TGTGCTAGTGGTGCCTGCCTGGGCAGCTTCAATCAGCCCCAGCATTTT. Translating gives CASGACLGSFNQPQHF.

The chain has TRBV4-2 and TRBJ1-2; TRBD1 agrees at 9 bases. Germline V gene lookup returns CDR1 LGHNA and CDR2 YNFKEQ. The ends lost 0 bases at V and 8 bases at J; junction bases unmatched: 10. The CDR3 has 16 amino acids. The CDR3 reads CASSQDHGTGLGGYTF. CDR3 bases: TGTGCCAGCAGCCAAGACCACGGGACAGGGCTAGGCGGCTACACCTTC.

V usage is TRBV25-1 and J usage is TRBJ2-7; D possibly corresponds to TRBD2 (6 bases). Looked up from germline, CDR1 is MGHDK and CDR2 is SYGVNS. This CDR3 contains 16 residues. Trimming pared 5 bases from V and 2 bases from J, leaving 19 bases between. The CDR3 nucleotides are TGTGCCAGCAGTCCAATGGGGGAGGTTAGAGCCTACGAGCAGTACTTC. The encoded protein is CASSPMGEVRAYEQYF.

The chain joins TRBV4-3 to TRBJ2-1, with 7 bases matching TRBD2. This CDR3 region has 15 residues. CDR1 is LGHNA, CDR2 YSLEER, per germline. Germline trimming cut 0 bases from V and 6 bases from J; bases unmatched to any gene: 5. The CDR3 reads CASSQDTASGNEQFF. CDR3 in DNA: TGCGCCAGCAGCCAAGATACGGCTAGCGGCAATGAGCAGTTCTTC.

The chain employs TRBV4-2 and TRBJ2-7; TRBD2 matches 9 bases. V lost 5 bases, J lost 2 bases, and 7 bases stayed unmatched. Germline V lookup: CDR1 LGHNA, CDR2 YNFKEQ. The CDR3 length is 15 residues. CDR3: CASSALGLAPYEQYF. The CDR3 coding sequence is TGTGCCAGCAGCGCGCTGGGACTAGCTCCCTACGAGCAGTACTTC.

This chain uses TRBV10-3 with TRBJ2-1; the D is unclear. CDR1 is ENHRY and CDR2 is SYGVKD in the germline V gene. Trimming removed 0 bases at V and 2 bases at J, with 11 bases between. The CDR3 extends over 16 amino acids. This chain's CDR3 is CAISESFSSTYNEQFF. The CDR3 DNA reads TGTGCCATCAGTGAGTCCTTCAGCTCCACCTACAATGAGCAGTTCTTC.

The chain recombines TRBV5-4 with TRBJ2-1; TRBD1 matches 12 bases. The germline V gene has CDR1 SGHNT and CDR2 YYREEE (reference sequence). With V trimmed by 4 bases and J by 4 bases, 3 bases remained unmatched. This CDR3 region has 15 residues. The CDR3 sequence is CASSPGQGAYNEQFF. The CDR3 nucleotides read TGTGCCAGCAGCCCGGGACAGGGGGCGTACAATGAGCAGTTCTTC.

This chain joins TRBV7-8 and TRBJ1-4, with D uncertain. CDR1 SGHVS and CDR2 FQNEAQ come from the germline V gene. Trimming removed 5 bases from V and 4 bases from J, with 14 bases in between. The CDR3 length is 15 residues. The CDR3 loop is CASSDSRARNEKLFF. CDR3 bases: TGTGCCAGCAGCGATAGTCGGGCCCGTAATGAAAAACTGTTTTTT.

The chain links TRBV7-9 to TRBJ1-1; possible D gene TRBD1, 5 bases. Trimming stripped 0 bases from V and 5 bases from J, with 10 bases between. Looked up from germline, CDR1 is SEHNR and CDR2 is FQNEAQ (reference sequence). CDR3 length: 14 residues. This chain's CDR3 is CASSLARGRTEAFF. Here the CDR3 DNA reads TGTGCCAGCAGCTTAGCGCGGGGGAGGACTGAAGCTTTCTTT.

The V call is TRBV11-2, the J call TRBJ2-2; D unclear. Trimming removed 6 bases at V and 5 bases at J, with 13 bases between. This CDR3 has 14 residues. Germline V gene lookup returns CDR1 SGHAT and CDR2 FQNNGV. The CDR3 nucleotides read TGTGCCAGCAGATCGTTCAAGTCTACCGGGGAGCTGTTTTTT. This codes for CASRSFKSTGELFF.

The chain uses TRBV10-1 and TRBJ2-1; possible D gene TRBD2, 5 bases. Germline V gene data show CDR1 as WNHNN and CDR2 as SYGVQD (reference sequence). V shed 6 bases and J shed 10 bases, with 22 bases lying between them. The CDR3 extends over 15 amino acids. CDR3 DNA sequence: TGCGCCAGCAGCCCGGGAAACAAAAAGGCGGAAGAGCAGTTCTTC. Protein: CASSPGNKKAEEQFF.

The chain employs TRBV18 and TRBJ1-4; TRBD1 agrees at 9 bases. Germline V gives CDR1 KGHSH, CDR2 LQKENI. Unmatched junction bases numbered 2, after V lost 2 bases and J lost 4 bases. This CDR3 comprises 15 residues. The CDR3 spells CASSPSGQGNEKLFF. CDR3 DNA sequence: TGTGCCAGCTCACCATCGGGACAGGGTAATGAAAAACTGTTTTTT.

The CDR3 nucleotides are TGTGCCTGGAGTGACCCGGGCAGTGGAAGCTTTAGCTACGAGCAGTACTTC. Protein product: CAWSDPGSGSFSYEQYF. This chain links TRBV30 with TRBJ2-7; D gene ambiguous. The CDR3 contains 17 residues. V lost 1 base and J 3 bases, leaving 22 bases between the germline ends. Germline CDR1 reads GTSNPN; CDR2 reads SVGIG (reference sequence). Full variable domain (outside the CDR3, taken from reference TRBV30 and TRBJ2-7): SQTIHQWPATLVQPVGSPLSLECTVEGTSNPNLYWYRQAAGRGLQLLFYSVGIGQISSEVPQNLSASRPQDRQFILSSKKLLLSDSGFYLCAWSDPGSGSFSYEQYFGPGTRLTVT.

CDR3 in amino acids: CASTGTLNTEAFF. DNA of the CDR3: TGTGCCAGCACGGGGACACTGAACACTGAAGCTTTCTTT. The rearrangement joins TRBV6-1 to TRBJ1-1; perhaps TRBD1 as D (6 bases). The CDR3 has 13 amino acids. V gave up 7 bases and J gave up 0 bases, with 9 bases separating them. Looked up from germline, CDR1 is MNHNS and CDR2 is SASEGT.

Here the CDR3 reads CASTLRDVTYEQYF. The DNA of the CDR3 is TGTGCCAGCACCCTGAGGGACGTAACCTACGAGCAGTACTTC. The chain has TRBV6-6 and TRBJ2-7; D could derive from TRBD1 or TRBD2 (5 bases each). The V gene lost 7 bases and the J gene lost 2 bases, with 15 bases spanning the gap. This CDR3 spans 14 amino acids. The germline V gene encodes CDR1 MNHNY and CDR2 SVGAGI (reference sequence).

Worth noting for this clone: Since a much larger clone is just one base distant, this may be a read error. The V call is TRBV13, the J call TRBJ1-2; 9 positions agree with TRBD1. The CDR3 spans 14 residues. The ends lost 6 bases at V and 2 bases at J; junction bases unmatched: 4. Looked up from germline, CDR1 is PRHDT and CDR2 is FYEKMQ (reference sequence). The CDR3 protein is CASRPGQGNYGYTF. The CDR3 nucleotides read TGTGCCAGCAGACCCGGACAGGGGAACTATGGCTACACCTTC.

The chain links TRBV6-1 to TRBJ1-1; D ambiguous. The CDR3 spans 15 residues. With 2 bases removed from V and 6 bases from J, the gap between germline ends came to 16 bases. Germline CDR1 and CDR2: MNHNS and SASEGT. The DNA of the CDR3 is TGTGCCAGCAGTGAATTGGGCAGATTAAGGGCTGAAGCTTTCTTT. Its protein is CASSELGRLRAEAFF.

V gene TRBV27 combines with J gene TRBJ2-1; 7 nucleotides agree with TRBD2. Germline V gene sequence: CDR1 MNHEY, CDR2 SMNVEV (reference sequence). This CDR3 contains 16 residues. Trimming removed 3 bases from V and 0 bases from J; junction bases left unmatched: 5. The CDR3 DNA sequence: TGTGCCAGCAGTTTGCGAGCGGGGAGCTCCTACAATGAGCAGTTCTTC. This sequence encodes CASSLRAGSSYNEQFF.

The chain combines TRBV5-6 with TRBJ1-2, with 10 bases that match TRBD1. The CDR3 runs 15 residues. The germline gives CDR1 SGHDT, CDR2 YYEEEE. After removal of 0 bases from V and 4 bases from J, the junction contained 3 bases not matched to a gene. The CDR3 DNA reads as TGTGCCAGCAGCTTGGAGGGACAGGGGTTCTATGGCTACACCTTC. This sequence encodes CASSLEGQGFYGYTF.

The CDR3 loop reads CASSQEPPGNTGELFF. CDR3 coding DNA: TGCGCCAGCAGCCAAGAGCCGCCGGGGAACACCGGGGAGCTGTTTTTT. The rearrangement links TRBV4-1 to TRBJ2-2; the D is unclear. Germline V lookup: CDR1 MGHRA, CDR2 YSYEKL. The length of the CDR3 is 16 residues. The V end lost 0 bases, the J end lost 1 base, and 9 bases lay between the germline ends.

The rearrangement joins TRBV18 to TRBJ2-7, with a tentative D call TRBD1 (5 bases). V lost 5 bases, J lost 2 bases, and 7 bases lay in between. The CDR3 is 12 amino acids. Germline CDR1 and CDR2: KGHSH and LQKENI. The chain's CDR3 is CASSTGTYEQYF. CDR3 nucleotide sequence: TGTGCCAGCTCAACAGGCACCTACGAGCAGTACTTC. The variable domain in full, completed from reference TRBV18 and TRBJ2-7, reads NAGVMQNPRHLVRRRGQEARLRCSPMKGHSHVYWYRQLPEEGLKFMVYLQKENIIDESGMPKERFSAEFPKEGPSILRIQQVVRGDSAAYFCASSTGTYEQYFGPGTRLTVT.

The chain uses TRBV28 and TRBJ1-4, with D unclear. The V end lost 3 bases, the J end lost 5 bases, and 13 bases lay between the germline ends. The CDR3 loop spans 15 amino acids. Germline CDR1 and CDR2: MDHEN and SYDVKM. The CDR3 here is CASSLLSVGNEKLFF. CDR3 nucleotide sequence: TGTGCCAGCAGTTTGCTTTCGGTTGGCAATGAAAAACTGTTTTTT.

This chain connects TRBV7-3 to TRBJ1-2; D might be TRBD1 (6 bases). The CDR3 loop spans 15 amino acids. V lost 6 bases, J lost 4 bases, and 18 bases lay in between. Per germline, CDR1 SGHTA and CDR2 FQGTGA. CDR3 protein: CASRLSTQGGYGYTF. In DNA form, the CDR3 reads TGTGCCAGCAGACTCTCAACACAGGGTGGCTATGGCTACACCTTC.

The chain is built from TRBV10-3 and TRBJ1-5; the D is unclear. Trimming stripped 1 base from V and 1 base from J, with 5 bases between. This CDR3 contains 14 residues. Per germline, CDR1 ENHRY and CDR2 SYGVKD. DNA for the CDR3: TGTGCCATCAGTGAGTACGGCAGCAATCAGCCCCAGCATTTT. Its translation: CAISEYGSNQPQHF.

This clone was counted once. The CDR3 region is CSVDTGGGNTIYF. The CDR3 DNA sequence: TGCAGCGTTGACACAGGCGGGGGAAACACCATATATTTT. The chain combines TRBV29-1 with TRBJ1-3, with D possibly matching TRBD1 (5 bases). Germline V gene data show CDR1 as SQVTM and CDR2 as ANQGSEA. This CDR3 spans 13 amino acids. The V gene lost 3 bases and the J gene lost 4 bases, with 10 bases spanning the gap.

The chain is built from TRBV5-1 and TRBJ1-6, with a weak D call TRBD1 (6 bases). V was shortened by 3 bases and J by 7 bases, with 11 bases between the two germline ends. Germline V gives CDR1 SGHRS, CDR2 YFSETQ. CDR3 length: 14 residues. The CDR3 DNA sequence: TGCGCCAGCAGCTCACAAACAGGGAATTCACCCCTCCACTTT. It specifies CASSSQTGNSPLHF.